The 21 T cell receptor beta chains reported below all come from one sample, sequenced in a study of OX40 agonist ivuxolimab in advanced cancers. This table comes from immunoSEQ multiplex PCR, and its TCRdb copy is limited to in-frame clones, with some not included. The sample yields nearly 20,000 clones, 86% seen once. The specimen was CD4+ or CD8+ T cells sorted from blood, collected in a trial of the OX40 agonist ivuxolimab. The receptors were sampled from an adult with an advanced solid tumor such as melanoma, head and neck, liver or kidney cancer.

The chain has TRBV5-4 and TRBJ2-6; 8 bases map to TRBD2. The CDR3 length is 18 residues. Germline V gene data show CDR1 as SGHNT and CDR2 as YYREEE (reference sequence). J lost 2 bases, V lost 0 bases, and 7 bases had no gene match. As DNA, the CDR3 is TGTGCCAGCAGCTTGGATGCTAGCGGGCCTCCTGGGGCCAACGTCCTGACTTTC. Translating it yields CASSLDASGPPGANVLTF.

The chain has TRBV27 and TRBJ2-1, with 8 bases that match TRBD1. This CDR3 has 14 amino acids. Germline assignment: CDR1 MNHEY and CDR2 SMNVEV (reference sequence). V shed 1 base and J 9 bases; nucleotides not matched to a gene: 5. The CDR3 loop reads CASSLFRGQAEQFF. The CDR3 DNA follows: TGTGCCAGCAGTTTATTTAGGGGACAGGCTGAGCAGTTCTTC.

This rearrangement joins TRBV5-1 to TRBJ1-3; TRBD1 is a possible D gene (5 bases). Trimming pared 0 bases from V and 9 bases from J, leaving 19 bases between. The germline V gene has CDR1 SGHRS and CDR2 YFSETQ. The CDR3 has 16 amino acids. The CDR3 protein is CASSLEARDGRGTIYF. CDR3 nucleotide sequence: TGCGCCAGCAGCTTGGAGGCCCGGGACGGCCGGGGCACCATATATTTT.

CDR3 sequence reads: CASSPAGEEQYF. CDR3 nucleotide sequence: TGTGCCAGCTCACCCGCGGGAGAGGAGCAGTACTTC. The chain has TRBV18 and TRBJ2-7; 7 bases line up with TRBD2. The CDR3 runs to 12 residues. V lost 3 bases, J lost 7 bases, and 3 bases stayed unmatched. Germline V gene sequence: CDR1 KGHSH, CDR2 LQKENI.

The V and J genes are TRBV19 and TRBJ2-5, with TRBD2 matching over 14 bases. The CDR3 consists of 21 residues. Germline V CDR1 and CDR2: LNHDA, SQIVND (reference sequence). Germline trimming cut 5 bases from V and 1 base from J; bases unmatched to any gene: 18. The CDR3 DNA is TGTGCCAGTAGTTTCCTGTACCCCGGGACTAGCGGGGGAACCCTCCAAGAGACCCAGTACTTC. As protein: CASSFLYPGTSGGTLQETQYF.

With regard to this clone: Other DNA sequences within the sample encode an identical CDR3. CDR3 sequence: CASSQDNRGETQYF. The CDR3 DNA sequence: TGCGCCAGCAGCCAAGACAACCGGGGAGAGACCCAGTACTTC. The V call is TRBV4-3, the J call TRBJ2-5, with D perhaps TRBD2 (5 bases). Germline values: CDR1 LGHNA, CDR2 YSLEER. Trimming removed 0 bases from V and 4 bases from J, with 9 bases in between. The CDR3 is 14 residues long.

The chain recombines TRBV9 with TRBJ1-3; possible D gene TRBD1, 5 bases. Germline V lookup: CDR1 SGDLS, CDR2 YYNGEE. This CDR3 region has 16 residues. Trimming left V 3 bases short and J 0 bases short, with 13 bases between. In DNA, the CDR3 is TGTGCCAGCAGCGCGTCCCCAGGGAACTCTGGAAACACCATATATTTT. It specifies CASSASPGNSGNTIYF.

The rearrangement uses TRBV7-8 and TRBJ1-4; TRBD1 agrees at 7 bases. Per germline, CDR1 SGHVS and CDR2 FQNEAQ. V was clipped by 5 bases and J by 14 bases; unmatched bases: 8. This CDR3 comprises 12 residues. CDR3 sequence reads: CASSQGGRRLFF. CDR3 nucleotides: TGTGCCAGCAGCCAGGGGGGCAGGCGTCTGTTTTTT.

This clone was picked up a small number of times. The chain recombines TRBV4-1 with TRBJ1-1; tentatively, D is TRBD1 (5 bases). Between the trimmed V and J ends, which lost 0 bases and 6 bases, there was a span of 11 bases. The CDR3 runs to 14 residues. In germline, CDR1 is MGHRA, CDR2 YSYEKL. The CDR3 region is CASSQEGRGAEAFF. CDR3 nucleotide sequence: TGCGCCAGCAGCCAAGAGGGGCGAGGAGCTGAAGCTTTCTTT.

The V gene is TRBV19, the J gene TRBJ2-3; TRBD1 is a possible D gene (7 bases). Trimming pared 4 bases from V and 3 bases from J, leaving 17 bases between. Germline lookup yields CDR1 LNHDA and CDR2 SQIVND (reference sequence). The CDR3 runs 16 residues. CDR3 DNA: TGTGCCAGTAGTAACCTGGCAGGGGGAGGTACAGATACGCAGTATTTT. Amino acid sequence: CASSNLAGGGTDTQYF.

This clone was detected once. The chain is built from TRBV15 and TRBJ1-2; D remains ambiguous. V gave up 0 bases and J gave up 8 bases, with 13 bases separating them. Germline lookup yields CDR1 LNHNV and CDR2 YYDKDF (reference sequence). CDR3 length equals 14 residues. The CDR3 region is CATSRESTQGGYTF. CDR3 DNA: TGTGCCACCAGCAGAGAATCGACCCAAGGCGGCTACACCTTC.

The J gene is TRBJ2-5, the V gene TRBV7-2; D unresolved. From germline, CDR1 is SGHTA and CDR2 FQGNSA. Trimming stripped 2 bases from V and 7 bases from J, with 11 bases between. CDR3 length: 13 residues. CDR3 sequence (DNA): TGTGCCAGCAGCTTACGCCAGTGGGGGACCCAGTACTTC. It is translated as CASSLRQWGTQYF.

The chain recombines TRBV7-2 with TRBJ1-1, with D unclear. The V end was cut by 3 bases, the J end by 4 bases, with 9 bases between. CDR1 and CDR2 from the germline V gene are SGHTA and FQGNSA. This CDR3 is built from 13 residues. The CDR3 protein is CASSFGRSTEAFF. In DNA form, the CDR3 reads TGTGCCAGCAGCTTCGGGAGGAGCACTGAAGCTTTCTTT.

V and J are TRBV2 and TRBJ2-1; 9 nucleotides line up with TRBD1. The CDR3 has 15 amino acids. V lost 6 bases to trimming and J lost 7 bases; unmatched junction nucleotides: 10. Germline V gives CDR1 SNHLY, CDR2 FYNNEI. The CDR3 region is CASRKERTGENEQFF. As DNA, the CDR3 is TGTGCCAGCAGGAAGGAGAGGACAGGGGAGAATGAGCAGTTCTTC.

The chain joins TRBV7-9 to TRBJ2-5; 10 nucleotides line up with TRBD1. The CDR3 has 15 residues. From germline, CDR1 is SEHNR and CDR2 FQNEAQ (reference sequence). V lost 5 bases and J lost 3; bases outside the gene matches: 6. The CDR3 spells CASSRTGTGEETQYF. The DNA for the CDR3 is TGTGCCAGCAGCCGAACCGGGACAGGGGAAGAGACCCAGTACTTC.

The V and J genes are TRBV18 and TRBJ1-2; TRBD1 matches at 8 bases. The J segment lost 2 bases and the V segment lost 3 bases, leaving 11 bases of the junction unmatched. Germline CDR1 reads KGHSH; CDR2 reads LQKENI. The CDR3 consists of 17 residues. The CDR3 nucleotides read TGTGCCAGCTCACCTACAGGGGGACCTGCCTCAAACTATGGCTACACCTTC. Protein: CASSPTGGPASNYGYTF.

The chain links TRBV5-1 to TRBJ2-3, with TRBD2 as a possible D gene (7 bases). The V end was cut by 3 bases, the J end by 3 bases, with 14 bases between. The CDR3 is 15 residues long. Germline V lookup: CDR1 SGHRS, CDR2 YFSETQ. The CDR3: CASSYAGAGTDTQYF. CDR3 in DNA: TGCGCCAGCAGCTATGCGGGGGCTGGTACAGATACGCAGTATTTT.

The chain uses TRBV5-1 and TRBJ1-1, with D possibly TRBD1 on 5 matching bases. In germline, CDR1 is SGHRS, CDR2 YFSETQ. This CDR3 contains 15 residues. Trimming took 4 bases from V and 1 from J, leaving 14 bases between them. CDR3: CASSTTDLKNTEAFF. CDR3 in DNA: TGCGCCAGCAGCACGACAGATTTAAAGAACACTGAAGCTTTCTTT.

V and J are TRBV11-1 and TRBJ2-5, with TRBD2 identical over 7 bases. Germline CDR1 is SGHAT and CDR2 is FQDESV (reference sequence). Germline trimming cut 5 bases from V and 3 bases from J; bases unmatched to any gene: 12. The CDR3 has 16 amino acids. The CDR3 loop reads CASSPSRAGVKETQYF. In nucleotides, the CDR3 is TGTGCCAGCAGCCCAAGCCGGGCGGGGGTCAAAGAGACCCAGTACTTC.

The rearrangement joins TRBV7-8 to TRBJ1-4, with no clear D. This CDR3 comprises 14 residues. The germline V and J ends were trimmed by 8 bases and 8 bases, with 18 bases remaining between them. Germline CDR1 and CDR2: SGHVS and FQNEAQ. The CDR3 loop is CASAKGGIEEKLFF. Written as DNA, the CDR3 is TGTGCCAGCGCAAAAGGAGGAATTGAAGAAAAACTGTTTTTT. Together with reference TRBV7-8 and TRBJ1-4, the CDR3 gives the full variable domain: GAGVSQSPRYKVAKRGQDVALRCDPISGHVSLFWYQQALGQGPEFLTYFQNEAQLDKSGLPSDRFFAERPEGSVSTLKIQRTQQEDSAVYLCASAKGGIEEKLFFGSGTQLSVL.

CDR3 sequence: CASSQRSPQETQYF. The CDR3 DNA follows: TGTGCCAGCAGTCAACGGAGCCCTCAGGAGACCCAGTACTTC. The J gene is TRBJ2-5, the V gene TRBV6-6; D gene unclear. With 5 bases removed from V and 5 bases from J, the gap between germline ends came to 15 bases. This CDR3 contains 14 residues. Looked up from germline, CDR1 is MNHNY and CDR2 is SVGAGI (reference sequence).